These 18 T cell receptor beta chains came from one sample sequenced in a study of T cell responses to AZD1222 COVID-19 vaccine. Profiled with immunoSEQ multiplex PCR; TCRdb holds only in-frame clones, not every one. The repertoire holds approximately 99,000 clones, with about 82% as singletons. The sample consisted of peripheral blood, taken on day 0 of AZD1222 vaccination. Every receptor here comes from an adult in good health.

The chain couples TRBV7-6 to TRBJ2-5; unclear D gene. Germline-derived CDR1 and CDR2 are SGHVS and FNYEAQ. V gave up 5 bases and J gave up 1 base, with 17 bases separating them. The CDR3 runs 16 residues. The CDR3 loop reads CASSPTLDTLQETQYF. The CDR3 region has the DNA TGTGCCAGCAGCCCGACCCTGGATACCCTCCAAGAGACCCAGTACTTC.

The chain links TRBV25-1 to TRBJ1-2, with D unresolved. V shed 2 bases and J shed 4 bases, with 5 bases lying between them. Germline lookup yields CDR1 MGHDK and CDR2 SYGVNS. This CDR3 contains 12 residues. This chain's CDR3 is CASSEEGYGYTF. The CDR3 region has the DNA TGTGCCAGCAGTGAAGAGGGCTATGGCTACACCTTC.

The rearrangement uses TRBV28 and TRBJ1-2, with D possibly TRBD1 on 6 matching bases. V shed 7 bases and J shed 6 bases, with 18 bases lying between them. The CDR3 loop spans 14 amino acids. The germline gives CDR1 MDHEN, CDR2 SYDVKM. For the CDR3, the DNA is TGTGCCAGCATCAAAGGGGGTTTTGCGGATGGCTACACCTTC. Protein: CASIKGGFADGYTF.

V gene TRBV4-2 combines with J gene TRBJ1-2; D gene ambiguous. CDR1 LGHNA and CDR2 YNFKEQ come from the germline V gene. This CDR3 region has 12 residues. Between the trimmed V and J ends, which lost 3 bases and 2 bases, there was a span of 4 bases. Here the CDR3 reads CASSQGNYGYTF. CDR3 sequence (DNA): TGTGCCAGCAGCCAGGGGAACTATGGCTACACCTTC.

This chain connects TRBV9 to TRBJ2-2, with D unresolved. The V end was cut by 4 bases, the J end by 4 bases, with 8 bases between. This CDR3 is 13 amino acids long. CDR1 and CDR2 from the germline V gene are SGDLS and YYNGEE. The CDR3 DNA is TGTGCCAGCAGCCCCCAATTCACCGGGGAGCTGTTTTTT. This translates into CASSPQFTGELFF.

The chain combines TRBV4-3 with TRBJ1-2; D unclear. This CDR3 comprises 15 residues. V was pared by 1 base and J by 4 bases, with 13 bases between. CDR1 is LGHNA, CDR2 YSLEER, per germline. The CDR3 sequence: CASSQVRLALYGYTF. In DNA, the CDR3 is TGCGCCAGCAGCCAAGTAAGATTGGCCCTCTATGGCTACACCTTC.

This clone was counted once. This sequence joins TRBV5-1 and TRBJ1-2, with TRBD1 identical over 10 bases. Germline-derived CDR1 and CDR2 are SGHRS and YFSETQ. The V and J ends lost 0 bases and 5 bases, in that order; junction bases with no gene match: 1. There are 14 residues in the CDR3. In DNA form, the CDR3 reads TGCGCCAGCAGCTTGGGACAGGGGGCATATGGCTACACCTTC. Translating it yields CASSLGQGAYGYTF.

Of note for this clone: The junction shows a germline mismatch at one end, possibly a read error. The rearrangement uses TRBV4-1 and TRBJ2-7; D is possibly TRBD1 (6 bases). The CDR3 has 15 residues. Germline loops: CDR1 MGHRA, CDR2 YSYEKL. In DNA, the CDR3 is TGCGCCAGCAGCCAAGGGCCGGGACATACCTACGAGCAGCACTTC. As protein: CASSQGPGHTYEQHF.

V gene TRBV7-8 combines with J gene TRBJ1-1, with D perhaps matching TRBD1 (6 bases). The CDR3 has 14 residues. The V end lost 7 bases, the J end lost 7 bases, and 19 bases lay between the germline ends. Looked up from germline, CDR1 is SGHVS and CDR2 is FQNEAQ. The CDR3 region is CASTRGALTDEAFF. Written as DNA, the CDR3 is TGTGCCAGCACCCGGGGGGCGCTTACAGATGAAGCTTTCTTT.

V is TRBV11-3 and J is TRBJ2-1; D gene ambiguous. The CDR3 has 12 residues. Germline V CDR1 and CDR2: SGHNT, YENEEA. The V and J ends lost 2 bases and 4 bases respectively, with 3 bases between them. DNA for the CDR3: TGTGCCAGCAGCTTACAGTACAATGAGCAGTTCTTC. Its translation is CASSLQYNEQFF.

CDR3 loop: CASSESYSLLNEKLFF. In DNA form, the CDR3 reads TGTGCCAGCAGTGAATCCTACAGCTTATTAAATGAAAAACTGTTTTTT. The chain employs TRBV25-1 and TRBJ1-4; D gene uncertain. V lost 1 base to trimming and J lost 5 bases, with 14 bases between them. The CDR3 is 16 residues long. Germline CDR1 is MGHDK and CDR2 is SYGVNS.

The chain couples TRBV28 to TRBJ1-4; tentative D call: TRBD1 (5 bases). The ends were cut back, 4 bases at V and 5 bases at J, with 11 bases in the middle. This CDR3 region has 14 residues. The germline V gene has CDR1 MDHEN and CDR2 SYDVKM. The CDR3 protein is CASSSTGLNEKLFF. The CDR3 DNA sequence: TGTGCCAGCAGTTCCACAGGACTAAATGAAAAACTGTTTTTT.

The chain joins TRBV19 to TRBJ1-1, with D perhaps TRBD1 (5 bases). Germline assignment: CDR1 LNHDA and CDR2 SQIVND (reference sequence). V was clipped by 7 bases and J by 7 bases, with 16 bases between them. The CDR3 covers 13 residues. CDR3 region: CASKRDPEGEAFF. The CDR3 coding sequence is TGTGCCAGTAAGAGGGACCCGGAGGGTGAAGCTTTCTTT.

The rearrangement links TRBV6-5 to TRBJ2-3, with 8 positions matching TRBD1. Per germline, CDR1 MNHEY and CDR2 SVGAGI. This CDR3 region has 13 residues. The ends lost 6 bases at V and 7 bases at J; junction bases unmatched: 6. The CDR3 sequence is CASSRDRGNTQYF. CDR3 coding DNA: TGTGCCAGCAGCCGCGACAGGGGTAATACGCAGTATTTT.

This chain joins TRBV18 and TRBJ1-5, with D possibly matching TRBD1 (6 bases). The V gene lost 6 bases and the J gene lost 8 bases, with 20 bases spanning the gap. Germline CDR1 reads KGHSH; CDR2 reads LQKENI. The CDR3 covers 15 residues. Written as DNA, the CDR3 is TGTGCCAGCTCTCCGGGCGGTCTACAGGGCGAGCCCCAGCATTTT. The encoded protein is CASSPGGLQGEPQHF.

The rearrangement joins TRBV10-3 to TRBJ2-2, with D unresolved. V was pared by 6 bases and J by 6 bases, with 8 bases between. CDR1 and CDR2 (germline): ENHRY, SYGVKD. The CDR3 extends over 12 amino acids. CDR3 region: CAIRADAGELFF. The CDR3 DNA reads as TGTGCCATCAGGGCGGACGCCGGGGAGCTGTTTTTT.

The genes are TRBV19 and TRBJ1-1, with D hard to call. Germline values: CDR1 LNHDA, CDR2 SQIVND (reference sequence). The CDR3 is 14 amino acids. V was cut by 3 bases and J by 4 bases, with 12 bases left in between. Written as DNA, the CDR3 is TGTGCCAGTAGTATCCTTCGTGGCGGCACTGAAGCTTTCTTT. It translates to CASSILRGGTEAFF.

The rearrangement links TRBV10-2 to TRBJ1-2; the match to TRBD1 covers 9 bases. V dropped 6 bases and J dropped 7; count of bases not matched to a gene: 6. Germline CDR1 is WSHSY and CDR2 is SAAADI. The CDR3 is 13 residues long. The CDR3 loop reads CASRDRGDGGYTF. The CDR3 nucleotides read TGCGCCAGCAGGGACAGGGGAGATGGTGGCTACACCTTC.